Presented here are 24 T cell receptor beta chains from one specimen sequenced in a study of T-cell memory formation after mild COVID-19. TCRdb reanalysed the 5' RACE reads using MiXCR and keeps one entry per CDR3 protein. This sample yields about 200,000 distinct CDR3 sequences, of which 7.5% to 10% are seen a single time; 3.5% belongs to the top ten. Material for sequencing was PBMCs or a T cell subset sorted from them (not recorded which). These receptors were taken from a man in his late teens or twenties who had mild COVID-19 (a few samples of this study predate the infection). Cell type and time point are not known.

In this sample, this clonotype turned up a few times. The rearrangement joins TRBV21-1 to TRBJ2-5; the table's D gene call, TRBD2, was not cross checked with the DNA. TRBV21-1 is noted as a pseudogene. The CDR3 totals 17 residues. The CDR3 DNA follows: TGTGCCAGCAGGGGCCTAGCGGGGGGCCCACTTCAAGAGACCCAGTACTTC. Protein sequence: CASRGLAGGPLQETQYF.

This clonotype was observed many times. The chain uses TRBV20-1 and TRBJ2-5; possibly TRBD2 for D (6 bases). The V end was cut by 2 bases, the J end by 2 bases, with 21 bases between. The germline CDR1 and CDR2 sequences are DFQATT and SNEGSKA (reference sequence). The CDR3 runs to 17 residues. CDR3 residues: CSARPLLSAGLQETQYF. The CDR3 nucleotides read TGCAGTGCTAGACCCCTCCTCTCTGCGGGACTTCAAGAGACCCAGTACTTC.

This clonotype was observed at least ten times. The chain links TRBV12-3 or TRBV12-4 to TRBJ2-7; D uncertain. V lost 5 bases to trimming and J lost 4 bases, with 18 bases between them. The CDR3 totals 15 residues. The CDR3: CASSPPFGTAYEQYF. The CDR3 coding sequence is TGTGCCAGCAGTCCCCCATTTGGTACCGCATACGAGCAGTACTTC.

This chain links TRBV28 with TRBJ2-1; 10 nucleotides agree with TRBD2. CDR1 is MDHEN and CDR2 is SYDVKM in the germline V gene. The CDR3 is 17 residues long. The V gene end was trimmed by 3 bases and the J gene end by 2 bases; junction bases not matched to a gene: 7. CDR3 coding DNA: TGTGCCAGCAGTTTTTTAGCGGGGGGTAGTCCCTACAATGAGCAGTTCTTC. Translating it yields CASSFLAGGSPYNEQFF.

This clonotype appeared a few times. The rearrangement joins TRBV3-1 to TRBJ2-5; weak D call: TRBD1 (7 bases). Trimming took off 0 bases at V and 6 bases at J, with 14 bases between the two ends. The CDR3 is 15 amino acids. Germline V gives CDR1 LGHDT, CDR2 YNNKEL (reference sequence). CDR3 coding DNA: TGTGCCAGCAGCCAAGATCTCCCAGGGGGGAAGACCCAGTACTTC. Its translation: CASSQDLPGGKTQYF.

This clonotype turned up a few times. V usage is TRBV20-1 and J usage is TRBJ1-4; D call uncertain. From germline, CDR1 is DFQATT and CDR2 SNEGSKA (reference sequence). The V end was cut by 0 bases, the J end by 0 bases, with 8 bases between. The CDR3 totals 15 residues. This chain's CDR3 is CSARDGSATNEKLFF. The CDR3 region has the DNA TGCAGTGCTAGAGATGGCAGTGCAACTAATGAAAAACTGTTTTTT.

J is TRBJ2-7 and V is TRBV7-6; no firm D call. The CDR3 sequence is 14 residues long. The V end was cut by 2 bases, the J end by 0 bases, with 8 bases between. Germline V gene data show CDR1 as SGHVS and CDR2 as FNYEAQ. CDR3 loop: CASSLWTCSYEQYV. The CDR3 DNA sequence: TGTGCCAGCAGCTTATGGACGTGCTCCTACGAGCAGTACGTC.

This clonotype has ten or more counts. The genes are TRBV4-1 and TRBJ2-1; 7 bases agree with TRBD2. V lost 4 bases, J lost 1 base, and 4 bases stayed unmatched. Germline CDR1 and CDR2: MGHRA and YSYEKL. The CDR3 covers 15 residues. Written as DNA, the CDR3 is TGCGCCAGCAGCCTCCCGGGGGGTTCCTACAATGAGCAGTTCTTC. Translated: CASSLPGGSYNEQFF.

This clonotype was picked up a small number of times. This rearrangement joins TRBV5-4 to TRBJ2-7; D gene uncertain. The V gene lost 3 bases and the J gene lost 0 bases, with 7 bases spanning the gap. The germline gives CDR1 SGHNT, CDR2 YYREEE (reference sequence). The CDR3 is made up of 13 amino acids. DNA for the CDR3: TGTGCCAGCAGCTCTGCTAGCTCCTACGAGCAGTACGTC. Translated: CASSSASSYEQYV.

This chain connects TRBV28 to TRBJ2-1; the match to TRBD1 covers 9 bases. Trimming took 3 bases from V and 6 from J; bases not matched to a gene: 3. This CDR3 is 14 amino acids long. CDR1 MDHEN and CDR2 SYDVKM come from the germline V gene. CDR3 protein: CASSLGQGTNEQFF. The CDR3 nucleotides read TGTGCCAGCAGTTTGGGACAGGGCACCAATGAGCAGTTCTTC. The full variable domain, rest sourced from reference TRBV28 and TRBJ2-1, is DVKVTQSSRYLVKRTGEKVFLECVQDMDHENMFWYRQDPGLGLRLIYFSYDVKMKEKGDIPEGYSVSREKKERFSLILESASTNQTSMYLCASSLGQGTNEQFFGPGTRLTVL.

The genes are TRBV5-1 and TRBJ1-5; 10 bases map to TRBD1. This CDR3 comprises 15 residues. Germline V gives CDR1 SGHRS, CDR2 YFSETQ. V gave up 1 base and J gave up 6 bases; unmatched junction bases: 4. The CDR3 DNA reads TGCGCCAGCAGCTTGTGGGGGGACAGGGGTCAGCCCCAGCATTTT. It encodes CASSLWGDRGQPQHF. The full variable domain, in which reference TRBV5-1 and TRBJ1-5 provide the parts outside the CDR3, is KAGVTQTPRYLIKTRGQQVTLSCSPISGHRSVSWYQQTPGQGLQFLFEYFSETQRNKGNFPGRFSGRQFSNSRSEMNVSTLELGDSALYLCASSLWGDRGQPQHFGDGTRLSIL.

This clonotype was counted many times. This chain links TRBV12-5 with TRBJ2-1; 9 positions agree with TRBD1. Germline CDR1 reads LGHNT; CDR2 reads FRNRAP. V shed 6 bases and J 8 bases; nucleotides not matched to a gene: 11. The CDR3 spans 15 residues. In DNA, the CDR3 is TGTGCTAGTGGAACCGGGGACAGGGAGGTTGATGAGCAGTTCTTC. It specifies CASGTGDREVDEQFF.

This clonotype has just a few counts. J is TRBJ2-2 and V is TRBV7-9; D is uncertain. The germline V gene encodes CDR1 SEHNR and CDR2 FQNEAQ (reference sequence). The CDR3 runs to 12 residues. V lost 2 bases, J lost 7 bases, and 5 bases lay in between. The CDR3 reads CASSLLGGELFF. CDR3 DNA: TGTGCCAGCAGCTTATTAGGCGGGGAGCTGTTTTTT.

This clonotype was picked up a small number of times. This chain links TRBV20-1 with TRBJ1-5, with D perhaps TRBD1 (6 bases). V lost 6 bases, J lost 2 bases, and 20 bases lay in between. The CDR3 has 16 residues. Germline V gene sequence: CDR1 DFQATT, CDR2 SNEGSKA (reference sequence). CDR3 in amino acids: CSARGGGKSGNQPQHF. As DNA, the CDR3 is TGCAGTGCAAGGGGGGGCGGAAAGAGTGGCAATCAGCCCCAGCATTTT.

This clonotype was found a few times. The chain links TRBV7-2 to TRBJ2-5, with TRBD2 matching 11 bases. The CDR3 totals 15 residues. CDR1 SGHTA and CDR2 FQGNSA come from the germline V gene. V gave up 0 bases and J gave up 5 bases; unmatched junction bases: 2. Written as DNA, the CDR3 is TGTGCCAGCAGCTTAGCTAGCGGGGGGGAGGAGACCCAGTACTTC. It encodes CASSLASGGEETQYF.

This chain uses TRBV23-1 with TRBJ2-4, with D hard to call. TRBV23-1 is treated as an ORF (open reading frame) with a function not yet certain. This CDR3 is 16 amino acids long. Deletions cut 4 bases from V and 0 bases from J, with 13 bases between. CDR3 residues: CASSRGSDLAKNIQYF. CDR3 sequence (DNA): TGCGCCAGCAGTCGCGGATCGGACCTAGCCAAAAACATTCAGTACTTC.

This rearrangement joins TRBV21-1 to TRBJ2-5; the DNA was not compared with TRBD2, the D call given in the table. TRBV21-1 is labeled a pseudogene. CDR3 length: 15 residues. CDR3 nucleotides: TGTGCCAGCAGCACCACTAGCGGGGGGGAAGAGACCCAGTACTTC. It codes for CASSTTSGGEETQYF.

The chain combines TRBV28 with TRBJ2-1; D unresolved. From germline, CDR1 is MDHEN and CDR2 SYDVKM. The CDR3 has 12 residues. The V end lost 7 bases, the J end lost 0 bases, and 4 bases lay between the germline ends. The CDR3 DNA reads as TGTGCCAGCATCAGCTCCTACAATGAGCAGTTCTTC. Translating it yields CASISSYNEQFF.

This chain links TRBV4-3 with TRBJ2-1, with 9 bases fitting TRBD2. CDR1 and CDR2 (germline): LGHNA, YSLEER. CDR3 length equals 15 residues. V lost 2 bases and J lost 9; bases outside the gene matches: 8. The CDR3 protein is CASSQFSGGDGEQFF. The DNA of the CDR3 is TGCGCCAGCAGCCAATTTAGCGGGGGTGACGGTGAGCAGTTCTTC.

This clonotype occurred a few times. The genes are TRBV6-5 and TRBJ1-3, with 7 bases lining up with TRBD1. The CDR3 loop spans 17 amino acids. V was pared by 0 bases and J by 0 bases, with 5 bases of the junction left unmatched. Germline V gene data show CDR1 as MNHEY and CDR2 as SVGAGI. CDR3 protein: CASSYSADRISGNTIYF. The CDR3 DNA follows: TGTGCCAGCAGTTACTCGGCGGACAGGATCTCTGGAAACACCATATATTTT.

In this sample, this clonotype turned up a few times. V gene TRBV7-2 combines with J gene TRBJ2-3; no firm D call. V was pared by 2 bases and J by 0 bases, with 9 bases between. This CDR3 region has 15 residues. CDR1 SGHTA and CDR2 FQGNSA come from the germline V gene. CDR3 sequence (DNA): TGTGCCAGCAGCTTATACGGTACTAGCACAGATACGCAGTATTTT. This gives the protein CASSLYGTSTDTQYF.

This clonotype has ten or more counts. This sequence joins TRBV15 and TRBJ1-6; no firm D call. Germline V gene data show CDR1 as LNHNV and CDR2 as YYDKDF (reference sequence). The length of the CDR3 is 16 residues. Trimming shortened V by 0 bases and J by 10 bases, and 16 bases separated the two germline ends. In DNA form, the CDR3 reads TGTGCCACCAGCAGAGATGCGGACGGGCCCAGATCACCCCTCCACTTT. Protein product: CATSRDADGPRSPLHF.

V gene TRBV11-2 combines with J gene TRBJ1-1, with D unclear. The V gene's germline CDR1 is SGHAT and CDR2 FQNNGV. The CDR3 runs 13 residues. V lost 2 bases to trimming and J lost 8 bases, with 12 bases between them. CDR3 in amino acids: CASSLMTRREAFF. The CDR3 DNA sequence: TGTGCCAGCAGCTTAATGACGAGGAGGGAAGCTTTCTTT.

J is TRBJ2-1 and V is TRBV7-9, with D unresolved. The V gene lost 5 bases and the J gene lost 4 bases, with 6 bases spanning the gap. This CDR3 has 12 amino acids. In germline, CDR1 is SEHNR, CDR2 FQNEAQ (reference sequence). The CDR3: CASSPTYNEQFF. The CDR3 DNA reads as TGTGCCAGCAGCCCTACTTACAATGAGCAGTTCTTC.